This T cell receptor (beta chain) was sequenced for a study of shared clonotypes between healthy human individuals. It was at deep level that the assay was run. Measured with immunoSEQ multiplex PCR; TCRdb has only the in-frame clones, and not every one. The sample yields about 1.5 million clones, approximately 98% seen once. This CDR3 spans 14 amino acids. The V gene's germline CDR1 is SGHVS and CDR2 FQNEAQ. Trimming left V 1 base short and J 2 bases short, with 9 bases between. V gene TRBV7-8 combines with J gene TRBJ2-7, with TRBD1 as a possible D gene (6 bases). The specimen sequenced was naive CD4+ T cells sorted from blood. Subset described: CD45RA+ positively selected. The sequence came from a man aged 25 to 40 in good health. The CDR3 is CASSLVGQTYEQYF. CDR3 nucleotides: TGTGCCAGCAGCTTAGTTGGACAGACCTACGAGCAGTACTTC.